What follows are 7 T cell receptor beta chains derived from one specimen sequenced in a study of memory CD4+ T cells and cytomegalovirus serostatus. The sort gate was single viable CD3+CD4+CD8-CD45RO+ cells for memory CD4+ T cells. Generated by immunoSEQ multiplex PCR, the TCRdb table keeps only in-frame clones and is missing some. The sample carries some 52,000 clones, 83% recorded once. Sequencing was performed on memory CD4+ T cells from blood. These receptor sequences come from an adult in good health and CMV-seropositive.

The rearrangement links TRBV6-1 to TRBJ1-1; maybe TRBD1 (5 bases). CDR1 is MNHNS, CDR2 SASEGT, per germline. V shed 4 bases and J shed 5 bases, with 17 bases lying between them. The CDR3 has 15 residues. CDR3 sequence: CASSVRSSGMTEAFF. Here the CDR3 DNA reads TGTGCCAGCAGTGTACGGAGCTCAGGGATGACTGAAGCTTTCTTT.

The gene calls are TRBV25-1 and TRBJ2-5; 8 bases match TRBD2. Looked up from germline, CDR1 is MGHDK and CDR2 is SYGVNS. This CDR3 region has 17 residues. V was clipped by 8 bases and J by 5 bases; unmatched bases: 19. CDR3 residues: CASSLGGAGGWRETQYF. In nucleotides, the CDR3 is TGTGCCAGCTCCCTTGGTGGGGCGGGGGGCTGGAGGGAGACCCAGTACTTC.

The genes are TRBV15 and TRBJ1-1; D gene unclear. The V gene's germline CDR1 is LNHNV and CDR2 YYDKDF (reference sequence). This CDR3 has 13 amino acids. Between the trimmed V and J ends, which lost 0 bases and 8 bases, there was a span of 10 bases. DNA of the CDR3: TGTGCCACCAGCAGAGATTTGGCCAGGGAAGCTTTCTTT. Encoded protein: CATSRDLAREAFF.

The chain joins TRBV6-6 to TRBJ1-4, with TRBD1 identical over 7 bases. The CDR3 has 14 amino acids. The ends lost 4 bases at V and 7 bases at J; junction bases unmatched: 6. CDR1 is MNHNY, CDR2 SVGAGI, per germline (reference sequence). Here the CDR3 reads CASSLQGTSEKLFF. CDR3 nucleotides: TGTGCCAGCAGTTTACAGGGGACCTCTGAAAAACTGTTTTTT.

This clone appeared once. V is TRBV18 and J is TRBJ1-6; D gene unclear. Germline lookup yields CDR1 KGHSH and CDR2 LQKENI. The CDR3 covers 16 residues. The V end lost 4 bases, the J end lost 0 bases, and 10 bases lay between the germline ends. CDR3 nucleotide sequence: TGTGCCAGCTCACGAGAGAGAAGCTCCTATAATTCACCCCTCCACTTT. This codes for CASSRERSSYNSPLHF.

This clone appeared a single time. The J gene is TRBJ2-7, the V gene TRBV7-9, with 9 bases that match TRBD1. J was trimmed by 4 bases and V by 5 bases; bases with no gene match: 6. Germline-derived CDR1 and CDR2 are SEHNR and FQNEAQ (reference sequence). This CDR3 contains 14 residues. The DNA of the CDR3 is TGTGCCAGCAGCCAAGGGGACAGGGTATACGAGCAGTACTTC. Protein: CASSQGDRVYEQYF. Based on the CDR3 plus reference TRBV7-9 and TRBJ2-7, the full variable domain is DTGVSQNPRHKITKRGQNVTFRCDPISEHNRLYWYRQTLGQGPEFLTYFQNEAQLEKSRLLSDRFSAERPKGSFSTLEIQRTEQGDSAMYLCASSQGDRVYEQYFGPGTRLTVT.

This chain links TRBV6-6 with TRBJ1-1; a weak D match, TRBD1 (5 bases). Germline V gives CDR1 MNHNY, CDR2 SVGAGI (reference sequence). This CDR3 region has 11 residues. Trimming pared 5 bases from V and 5 bases from J, leaving 6 bases between. CDR3 bases: TGTGCCAGCAGTGGGACTACTGAAGCTTTCTTT. Amino acids: CASSGTTEAFF.